These 19 T cell receptor beta chains were all obtained from the same sample, sequenced in a study of beta chain features in type 1 diabetes (dated by TCRdb to between 2018 and 2020). General study outcomes and caveats: A moderate but significant shortening of TCRB CDR3 length was observed in type 1 diabetes patients in all four CD4+ subsets.

Receptors were amplified or captured by the immunoSEQ multiplex PCR assay. The entire isolated RNA was reverse transcribed using the High Capacity cDNA Reverse Transcription Kit, and thus expressed TCRB transcripts were sequenced. In its TCRdb copy, this immuneACCESS table keeps in-frame sequences only and misses some clones. Where compared with another copy, unresolved V genes explain less than half of these, and the others have no known cause. This sample holds approximately 240,000 clones; 16% were observed only once. The top ten clones comprise about 0.092% of the sample. Their target antigens are unknown. What was sequenced was naive CD4+ T cells from blood. The cell subset or site label corresponds to: true naive CD4+ T cells. These receptors were obtained from a man aged 25-45 years with type 1 diabetes.

This chain joins TRBV7-9 and TRBJ2-3; TRBD1 matches at 7 bases. Germline V CDR1 and CDR2: SEHNR, FQNEAQ (reference sequence). The V and J ends lost 5 bases and 5 bases, in that order; junction bases with no gene match: 10. The CDR3 length is 15 residues. CDR3 in DNA: TGTGCCAGCAGCCCAACAGGGGACACGAGAGATACGCAGTATTTT. Translation: CASSPTGDTRDTQYF.

This clone was seen only a few times. This chain links TRBV11-2 with TRBJ1-2; TRBD1 aligns across 10 bases. Per germline, CDR1 SGHAT and CDR2 FQNNGV. The CDR3 runs 12 residues. The V gene end was trimmed by 4 bases and the J gene end by 8 bases; junction bases not matched to a gene: 1. CDR3 in amino acids: CASSSTGGGYTF. CDR3 nucleotide sequence: TGTGCCAGCAGCTCGACAGGGGGCGGCTACACCTTC.

There are a few counts of this clone. The gene calls are TRBV29-1 and TRBJ2-7; TRBD1 matches at 8 bases. V lost 7 bases, J lost 4 bases, and 6 bases stayed unmatched. This CDR3 spans 12 amino acids. Germline V gene data show CDR1 as SQVTM and CDR2 as ANQGSEA. CDR3: CSGGTGFYEQYF. In DNA, the CDR3 is TGCAGCGGAGGGACAGGTTTTTACGAGCAGTACTTC.

This clone has a handful of counts. This rearrangement joins TRBV15 to TRBJ2-5, with D uncertain. Trimming took 0 bases from V and 5 from J, leaving 13 bases between them. CDR3 length equals 15 residues. Looked up from germline, CDR1 is LNHNV and CDR2 is YYDKDF (reference sequence). The CDR3 loop is CATSRDHERMETQYF. As DNA, the CDR3 is TGTGCCACCAGCAGAGATCACGAGAGAATGGAGACCCAGTACTTC. Full variable domain (missing parts from reference TRBV15 and TRBJ2-5): DAMVIQNPRYQVTQFGKPVTLSCSQTLNHNVMYWYQQKSSQAPKLLFHYYDKDFNNEADTPDNFQSRRPNTSFCFLDIRSPGLGDTAMYLCATSRDHERMETQYFGPGTRLLVL.

This clone was seen more than once but under ten times. In nucleotides, the CDR3 is TGCAGCTTAATAGACAGGGGATCTAGCACAGATACGCAGTATTTT. Translating it yields CSLIDRGSSTDTQYF. The rearrangement uses TRBV29-1 and TRBJ2-3; 8 bases are shared with TRBD1. The CDR3 is 15 residues long. Germline V CDR1 and CDR2: SQVTM, ANQGSEA. J lost 0 bases, V lost 8 bases, and 10 bases had no gene match.

The V call is TRBV7-8, the J call TRBJ2-7; 8 nucleotides line up with TRBD2. The CDR3 sequence is 15 residues long. Germline V gene data show CDR1 as SGHVS and CDR2 as FQNEAQ. The V and J ends lost 11 bases and 1 base, in that order; junction bases with no gene match: 13. The CDR3 region has the DNA TGTGCCGGGGCTAGCGGGTTGGGGTTTTCCTACGAGCAGTACTTC. This encodes CAGASGLGFSYEQYF. Full variable domain (rest looked up from reference TRBV7-8 and TRBJ2-7): GAGVSQSPRYKVAKRGQDVALRCDPISGHVSLFWYQQALGQGPEFLTYFQNEAQLDKSGLPSDRFFAERPEGSVSTLKIQRTQQEDSAVYLCAGASGLGFSYEQYFGPGTRLTVT.

This clone showed up just a few times. The chain carries TRBV7-2 and TRBJ2-5; tentative D call: TRBD2 (6 bases). Germline V gene sequence: CDR1 SGHTA, CDR2 FQGNSA. Trimming removed 1 base at V and 3 bases at J, with 9 bases between. This CDR3 contains 14 residues. In nucleotides, the CDR3 is TGTGCCAGCAGCTTAGAACCGGGAGAAGAGACCCAGTACTTC. Amino acids: CASSLEPGEETQYF.

Here the CDR3 reads CASREGGATGELFF. CDR3 bases: TGTGCCAGCAGAGAAGGAGGGGCCACCGGGGAGCTGTTTTTT. This chain connects TRBV6-5 to TRBJ2-2, with D maybe TRBD2 (6 bases). Germline V gene data show CDR1 as MNHEY and CDR2 as SVGAGI. V gave up 6 bases and J gave up 4 bases, with 12 bases separating them. This CDR3 contains 14 residues.

The chain combines TRBV7-3 with TRBJ2-4, with D unclear. Germline CDR1 SGHTA, CDR2 FQGTGA. The CDR3 is 15 amino acids. Trimming cost V 3 bases and J 0 bases, with 9 bases left between them. In nucleotides, the CDR3 is TGTGCCAGCAGCTTCTCCGGTATAGCCAAAAACATTCAGTACTTC. Translation gives CASSFSGIAKNIQYF.

This clone was seen a few times. The rearrangement uses TRBV29-1 and TRBJ2-7; 13 positions agree with TRBD2. V trimming: 7 bases; J trimming: 5 bases; junction bases outside the gene matches: 11. The CDR3 totals 15 residues. Germline V CDR1 and CDR2: SQVTM, ANQGSEA. CDR3 DNA sequence: TGCAGCGCCCTTGGGGGACTAGCGGGACCCAACGAGCAGTACTTC. It translates to CSALGGLAGPNEQYF.

This rearrangement joins TRBV4-1 to TRBJ2-5; TRBD1 matches at 9 bases. The CDR3 sequence is 15 residues long. The germline V gene has CDR1 MGHRA and CDR2 YSYEKL. Trimming cost V 4 bases and J 5 bases; bases outside gene matches: 8. DNA for the CDR3: TGCGCCAGCAGCCCTTCGGGACAGGGAGATGAGACCCAGTACTTC. The encoded protein is CASSPSGQGDETQYF.

The chain carries TRBV29-1 and TRBJ1-2, with 9 bases identical to TRBD1. CDR1 is SQVTM, CDR2 ANQGSEA, per germline. The CDR3 has 13 residues. V shed 7 bases and J 5 bases; nucleotides not matched to a gene: 8. The CDR3 DNA reads as TGCAGCGCCCGCGGACAGGGGAAGTATGGCTACACCTTC. Protein product: CSARGQGKYGYTF. The whole variable domain, remainder taken from reference TRBV29-1 and TRBJ1-2, is SAVISQKPSRDICQRGTSLTIQCQVDSQVTMMFWYRQQPGQSLTLIATANQGSEATYESGFVIDKFPISRPNLTFSTLTVSNMSPEDSSIYLCSARGQGKYGYTFGSGTRLTVV.

This clone showed up just a few times. This chain links TRBV13 with TRBJ1-1; D is perhaps TRBD1 (5 bases). CDR3 length equals 14 residues. The germline V gene encodes CDR1 PRHDT and CDR2 FYEKMQ (reference sequence). Trimming removed 4 bases at V and 5 bases at J, with 14 bases between. CDR3 loop: CASSSGGVGTEAFF. The DNA for the CDR3 is TGTGCCAGCAGCTCCGGAGGGGTCGGGACTGAAGCTTTCTTT. Full variable domain (missing parts from reference TRBV13 and TRBJ1-1): AAGVIQSPRHLIKEKRETATLKCYPIPRHDTVYWYQQGPGQDPQFLISFYEKMQSDKGSIPDRFSAQQFSDYHSELNMSSLELGDSALYFCASSSGGVGTEAFFGQGTRLTVV.

The chain employs TRBV6-6 and TRBJ2-2, with no clear D. CDR1 MNHNY and CDR2 SVGAGI come from the germline V gene (reference sequence). The CDR3 totals 14 residues. V was pared by 2 bases and J by 5 bases, with 9 bases between. The CDR3 loop is CASSYGLGTGELFF. CDR3 DNA sequence: TGTGCCAGCAGTTACGGCCTGGGTACCGGGGAGCTGTTTTTT.

The chain links TRBV30 to TRBJ2-4; D uncertain. The CDR3 is 11 residues long. Trimming pared 3 bases from V and 7 bases from J, leaving 7 bases between. Germline lookup yields CDR1 GTSNPN and CDR2 SVGIG (reference sequence). The CDR3 reads CAWSGPNIQYF. CDR3 nucleotide sequence: TGTGCCTGGAGCGGACCGAACATTCAGTACTTC.

This clone was seen a handful of times. This chain connects TRBV4-1 to TRBJ2-1, with D maybe TRBD2 (5 bases). This CDR3 is built from 15 residues. Trimming cost V 1 base and J 0 bases, with 7 bases left between them. Germline V gene sequence: CDR1 MGHRA, CDR2 YSYEKL. CDR3 DNA: TGCGCCAGCAGCCAAGCAGCGGCCTCCTACAATGAGCAGTTCTTC. This gives the protein CASSQAAASYNEQFF.

The V and J genes are TRBV7-2 and TRBJ2-3; 7 bases line up with TRBD1. Germline V gene sequence: CDR1 SGHTA, CDR2 FQGNSA. Trimming cost V 4 bases and J 3 bases; bases outside gene matches: 10. This CDR3 has 16 amino acids. The CDR3 coding sequence is TGTGCCAGCAGCTCGGCAGGGGGAGTGAGAACAGATACGCAGTATTTT. Translation: CASSSAGGVRTDTQYF. Variable domain in full (rest from reference TRBV7-2 and TRBJ2-3): GAGVSQSPSNKVTEKGKDVELRCDPISGHTALYWYRQSLGQGLEFLIYFQGNSAPDKSGLPSDRFSAERTGGSVSTLTIQRTQQEDSAVYLCASSSAGGVRTDTQYFGPGTRLTVL.

V usage is TRBV2 and J usage is TRBJ2-5, with D maybe TRBD1 (5 bases). The ends were cut back, 2 bases at V and 1 base at J, with 11 bases in the middle. CDR3 size: 15 residues. Per the germline V gene, CDR1 is SNHLY and CDR2 is FYNNEI. Here the CDR3 reads CASSERQGSQETQYF. DNA for the CDR3: TGTGCCAGCAGTGAAAGGCAGGGAAGCCAAGAGACCCAGTACTTC. The variable domain in full, with the rest retrieved from reference TRBV2 and TRBJ2-5, is EPEVTQTPSHQVTQMGQEVILRCVPISNHLYFYWYRQILGQKVEFLVSFYNNEISEKSEIFDDQFSVERPDGSNFTLKIRSTKLEDSAMYFCASSERQGSQETQYFGPGTRLLVL.

CDR3 sequence reads: CSSGHDNEQFF. The CDR3 DNA follows: TGCAGCTCGGGACATGACAATGAGCAGTTCTTC. This chain connects TRBV29-1 to TRBJ2-1; D may be TRBD1 (6 bases). CDR1 SQVTM and CDR2 ANQGSEA come from the germline V gene. The CDR3 consists of 11 residues. Trimming shortened V by 8 bases and J by 5 bases, and 10 bases separated the two germline ends.